This passage covers 27 T cell receptor beta chains from one sample sequenced in a study of T cell changes during pregnancy in multiple sclerosis. Sequencing used immunoSEQ multiplex PCR; TCRdb keeps in-frame clones, though not all of them. This table has roughly 100,000 clones, roughly 89% appearing once. Source: peripheral blood, taken after pregnancy. These receptors were collected from a female donor in good health, enrolled as a control in a pregnancy study.

The chain uses TRBV18 and TRBJ2-7, with D uncertain. V lost 1 base and J lost 2, with 9 bases in between. The CDR3 spans 14 residues. Germline CDR1 and CDR2: KGHSH and LQKENI. CDR3 bases: TGTGCCAGCTCACCACTCGAGAGGACCTACGAGCAGTACTTC. Residues: CASSPLERTYEQYF.

This clone has more than one count but fewer than ten. V gene TRBV12-5 combines with J gene TRBJ1-2; a weak D match, TRBD1 (5 bases). Germline V gene lookup returns CDR1 LGHNT and CDR2 FRNRAP. This CDR3 is built from 13 residues. The V and J ends lost 10 bases and 8 bases respectively, with 20 bases between them. The DNA for the CDR3 is TGTGCTACCACATACCGGCAGGGAACGGGCTACACCTTC. Translation gives CATTYRQGTGYTF.

The rearrangement uses TRBV5-1 and TRBJ2-2, with a possible D match to TRBD2 (6 bases). The CDR3 is 12 residues long. The V and J ends lost 7 bases and 4 bases respectively, with 8 bases between them. Germline V gene sequence: CDR1 SGHRS, CDR2 YFSETQ. Here the CDR3 reads CASGGFTGELFF. The CDR3 nucleotides read TGCGCCAGCGGGGGGTTCACCGGGGAGCTGTTTTTT.

This clone is a singleton in its sample. The chain recombines TRBV27 with TRBJ2-1; TRBD1 matches 7 bases. V lost 1 base to trimming and J lost 2 bases; unmatched junction nucleotides: 2. CDR3 size: 15 residues. Germline V lookup: CDR1 MNHEY, CDR2 SMNVEV (reference sequence). The CDR3 DNA is TGTGCCAGCAGTTTATGGCAGGGGGCCTACAATGAGCAGTTCTTC. Translating it yields CASSLWQGAYNEQFF.

This clone was counted only a few times. The chain carries TRBV28 and TRBJ2-7; D might be TRBD1 (5 bases). Germline CDR1 MDHEN, CDR2 SYDVKM. V was clipped by 0 bases and J by 3 bases, with 12 bases between them. The CDR3 has 15 residues. The chain's CDR3 is CASSLWGDRSYEQYF. The DNA for the CDR3 is TGTGCCAGCAGTTTATGGGGCGACAGAAGCTACGAGCAGTACTTC.

This chain uses TRBV13 with TRBJ2-1, with D tentatively TRBD1 (7 bases). Germline CDR1 and CDR2: PRHDT and FYEKMQ (reference sequence). V gave up 5 bases and J gave up 8 bases, with 19 bases separating them. The CDR3 consists of 15 residues. Here the CDR3 reads CASSPGLTGDDEQFF. CDR3 DNA: TGTGCCAGCAGCCCAGGACTAACAGGGGATGATGAGCAGTTCTTC.

This chain links TRBV11-2 with TRBJ2-7; maybe TRBD1 (6 bases). Germline V lookup: CDR1 SGHAT, CDR2 FQNNGV. Trimming pared 5 bases from V and 0 bases from J, leaving 14 bases between. The CDR3 covers 15 residues. The chain's CDR3 is CASSQGQLLSYEQYF. CDR3 bases: TGTGCCAGCAGCCAGGGACAACTACTCTCCTACGAGCAGTACTTC.

This clone was recorded a few times. The genes are TRBV30 and TRBJ1-6; D gene unclear. From germline, CDR1 is GTSNPN and CDR2 SVGIG (reference sequence). The CDR3 length is 14 residues. With 3 bases removed from V and 6 bases from J, the gap between germline ends came to 12 bases. The CDR3 nucleotides read TGTGCCTGGAGCGGAGGGCTACGTAATTCACCCCTCCACTTT. Protein sequence: CAWSGGLRNSPLHF.

The gene calls are TRBV4-1 and TRBJ2-1, with 12 bases that match TRBD2. Trimming removed 4 bases from V and 2 bases from J; junction bases left unmatched: 3. Germline CDR1 MGHRA, CDR2 YSYEKL. The length of the CDR3 is 16 residues. The CDR3 reads CASSPTSGGTYNEQFF. In DNA, the CDR3 is TGCGCCAGCAGCCCCACTAGCGGGGGGACCTACAATGAGCAGTTCTTC.

This clone was seen only once. J is TRBJ2-3 and V is TRBV18, with D maybe TRBD1 (6 bases). Germline V CDR1 and CDR2: KGHSH, LQKENI. This CDR3 comprises 17 residues. V lost 6 bases and J 2 bases, leaving 21 bases between the germline ends. The CDR3 coding sequence is TGTGCCAGCTCTCCGAAACCACAGGGAGCATACACAGATACGCAGTATTTT. It encodes CASSPKPQGAYTDTQYF.

The chain is built from TRBV2 and TRBJ1-4; TRBD1 matches 7 bases. This CDR3 is 15 amino acids long. After removal of 6 bases from V and 4 bases from J, the junction contained 8 bases not matched to a gene. Per germline, CDR1 SNHLY and CDR2 FYNNEI. CDR3 DNA sequence: TGTGCCAGCAGGGCCGGGACAGCTTTTAATGAAAAACTGTTTTTT. It encodes CASRAGTAFNEKLFF.

A single count supports this clone. CDR3 protein: CASSASSLSSYEQYF. The CDR3 DNA reads TGTGCCAGCAGCGCGAGCTCACTAAGCTCCTACGAGCAGTACTTC. This chain uses TRBV9 with TRBJ2-7; D is unresolved. Germline-derived CDR1 and CDR2 are SGDLS and YYNGEE. V was clipped by 3 bases and J by 0 bases, with 13 bases between them. This CDR3 is built from 15 residues.

The J gene is TRBJ1-2, the V gene TRBV4-3, with no clear D. The CDR3 consists of 13 residues. Germline CDR1 reads LGHNA; CDR2 reads YSLEER. V was clipped by 0 bases and J by 4 bases, with 6 bases between them. CDR3 protein: CASSQEVSYGYTF. In DNA, the CDR3 is TGCGCCAGCAGCCAAGAAGTCAGCTATGGCTACACCTTC.

The rearrangement links TRBV5-1 to TRBJ2-3; 12 bases are shared with TRBD2. CDR1 is SGHRS and CDR2 is YFSETQ in the germline V gene. The CDR3 is 18 amino acids. V was clipped by 0 bases and J by 3 bases; unmatched bases: 8. The CDR3 is CASSLARTSGEITDTQYF. In DNA, the CDR3 is TGCGCCAGCAGCTTGGCTCGGACTAGCGGGGAAATAACAGATACGCAGTATTTT.

The chain combines TRBV19 with TRBJ2-5, with 8 bases aligning to TRBD1. Germline assignment: CDR1 LNHDA and CDR2 SQIVND (reference sequence). Trimming cost V 1 base and J 2 bases; bases outside gene matches: 3. The CDR3 consists of 15 residues. The CDR3 nucleotides read TGTGCCAGTAGTATAGGGCGACAGGGGCAAGAGACCCAGTACTTC. Protein: CASSIGRQGQETQYF.

The chain uses TRBV4-3 and TRBJ1-4; D unresolved. The germline V gene encodes CDR1 LGHNA and CDR2 YSLEER. CDR3 size: 17 residues. Deletions cut 1 base from V and 0 bases from J, with 12 bases between. The CDR3 sequence: CASSQGEGAATNEKLFF. In nucleotides, the CDR3 is TGCGCCAGCAGCCAAGGCGAGGGAGCCGCAACTAATGAAAAACTGTTTTTT.

Remarks on this clone: This same CDR3 is encoded by further DNA sequences in the sample. CDR3 protein: CASSLERGGYEQYF. In nucleotides, the CDR3 is TGTGCCAGCAGCTTGGAGCGGGGGGGCTACGAGCAGTACTTC. The rearrangement links TRBV11-2 to TRBJ2-7, with 10 nucleotides matching TRBD2. The germline V gene has CDR1 SGHAT and CDR2 FQNNGV. V shed 3 bases, J shed 3 bases, and the junction held 2 bases outside the gene matches. The CDR3 spans 14 residues.

This chain joins TRBV19 and TRBJ1-2, with 7 bases fitting TRBD1. V lost 2 bases to trimming and J lost 0 bases; unmatched junction nucleotides: 6. Germline V lookup: CDR1 LNHDA, CDR2 SQIVND (reference sequence). The CDR3 spans 16 residues. The CDR3 is CASSIPGQRANYGYTF. The CDR3 nucleotides are TGTGCCAGTAGTATACCGGGACAGAGGGCTAACTATGGCTACACCTTC.

The chain carries TRBV9 and TRBJ2-7; D gene ambiguous. Between the trimmed V and J ends, which lost 0 bases and 7 bases, there was a span of 11 bases. Germline assignment: CDR1 SGDLS and CDR2 YYNGEE. The CDR3 is made up of 13 amino acids. The CDR3 is CASSVDPNEEQYF. DNA for the CDR3: TGTGCCAGCAGCGTAGATCCGAACGAGGAGCAGTACTTC. Combining the CDR3 with reference TRBV9 and TRBJ2-7 gives the whole variable domain DSGVTQTPKHLITATGQRVTLRCSPRSGDLSVYWYQQSLDQGLQFLIQYYNGEERAKGNILERFSAQQFPDLHSELNLSSLELGDSALYFCASSVDPNEEQYFGPGTRLTVT.

The CDR3 loop is CASNDRGDYEQYF. CDR3 sequence (DNA): TGTGCCAGCAACGACAGGGGGGACTACGAGCAGTACTTC. This chain uses TRBV2 with TRBJ2-7, with 9 bases matching TRBD1. CDR1 is SNHLY and CDR2 is FYNNEI in the germline V gene. Trimming took 7 bases from V and 3 from J; bases not matched to a gene: 4. The CDR3 contains 13 residues.

The chain has TRBV5-5 and TRBJ1-2; no definite D call. This CDR3 region has 15 residues. The germline V gene encodes CDR1 SGHKS and CDR2 YYEKEE (reference sequence). Between the trimmed V and J ends, which lost 0 bases and 8 bases, there was a span of 17 bases. This CDR3 is CASSLELLRVGGYTF. The CDR3 region has the DNA TGTGCCAGCAGCTTGGAACTGCTCCGAGTCGGGGGCTACACCTTC.

The chain couples TRBV5-8 to TRBJ2-3; D not certain. This CDR3 comprises 14 residues. Germline V gene data show CDR1 as SGHTS and CDR2 as YDEGEE. V lost 3 bases to trimming and J lost 6 bases, with 14 bases between them. The CDR3 loop reads CASSYREVPDTQYF. The CDR3, as DNA: TGTGCCAGCAGCTACCGCGAGGTTCCGGATACGCAGTATTTT.

The chain carries TRBV19 and TRBJ2-1; 7 bases fit TRBD2. With V trimmed by 3 bases and J by 0 bases, 11 bases remained unmatched. This CDR3 has 18 residues. Germline CDR1 and CDR2: LNHDA and SQIVND (reference sequence). The CDR3, as DNA: TGTGCCAGTAGTATGGCCCGCCTAGCGGTTAGCTCCTACAATGAGCAGTTCTTC. Translated, it gives CASSMARLAVSSYNEQFF.

The V and J genes are TRBV7-2 and TRBJ1-3; D might be TRBD1 (5 bases). This CDR3 comprises 13 residues. V was clipped by 1 base and J by 4 bases, with 5 bases between them. CDR1 and CDR2 from the germline V gene are SGHTA and FQGNSA. CDR3 region: CASSLGTGNTIYF. The CDR3 DNA sequence: TGTGCCAGCAGCTTAGGGACAGGAAACACCATATATTTT. Drawing the rest from reference TRBV7-2 and TRBJ1-3, the complete variable domain is GAGVSQSPSNKVTEKGKDVELRCDPISGHTALYWYRQSLGQGLEFLIYFQGNSAPDKSGLPSDRFSAERTGGSVSTLTIQRTQQEDSAVYLCASSLGTGNTIYFGEGSWLTVV.

This clone was detected once. The chain joins TRBV6-5 to TRBJ1-2; D unclear. V shed 6 bases and J shed 8 bases, with 19 bases lying between them. This CDR3 is 14 amino acids long. The germline V gene encodes CDR1 MNHEY and CDR2 SVGAGI. The chain's CDR3 is CASRSTGEGWGYTF. CDR3 in DNA: TGTGCCAGCAGATCGACCGGAGAGGGTTGGGGCTACACCTTC.

The chain recombines TRBV7-2 with TRBJ1-3; a weak D match, TRBD1 (6 bases). This CDR3 has 15 amino acids. Trimming stripped 0 bases from V and 2 bases from J, with 8 bases between. CDR1 is SGHTA, CDR2 FQGNSA, per germline. CDR3 DNA: TGTGCCAGCAGCTTAGCTACAGGGCCTGGAAACACCATATATTTT. Residues: CASSLATGPGNTIYF.

J is TRBJ1-6 and V is TRBV5-1, with D tentatively TRBD1 (6 bases). The CDR3 runs to 13 residues. Germline V lookup: CDR1 SGHRS, CDR2 YFSETQ. Trimming shortened V by 4 bases and J by 8 bases, and 10 bases separated the two germline ends. The CDR3 here is CASSADSHSPLHF. The CDR3 region has the DNA TGCGCCAGCAGCGCGGACAGTCATTCACCCCTCCACTTT.